This T cell receptor (beta chain) is drawn from a study of blood T cell repertoires in COVID-19. Across the whole study: The samples span acute and convalescent COVID-19 from the United States, Italy and Spain. In each case, the material was cDNA or gDNA derived from T cells, B-cell-depleted T cells, or PBMCs.

In the source study's methods: Reference gene primer amplification gave estimated nucleated cell counts. Sequencing used immunoSEQ multiplex PCR; TCRdb keeps in-frame clones, though not all of them. V and J calls and clone size are as listed in that table; D and trimming were resolved from the DNA. The table lists some 120,000 clones, about 74% of them singletons. The CDR3 sequence is 16 residues long. Germline V gene data show CDR1 as MNHEY and CDR2 as SVGAGI. The V gene end was trimmed by 0 bases and the J gene end by 5 bases; junction bases not matched to a gene: 8. The chain couples TRBV6-5 to TRBJ1-1, with 8 bases fitting TRBD1. This TCR was recovered from a man aged 55 to 69 with acute or convalescent COVID-19. Sequencing was performed on peripheral blood. In nucleotides, the CDR3 is TGTGCCAGCAGTTACTCGACAGGGGCGGGGGTTACTGAAGCTTTCTTT. Translation gives CASSYSTGAGVTEAFF.